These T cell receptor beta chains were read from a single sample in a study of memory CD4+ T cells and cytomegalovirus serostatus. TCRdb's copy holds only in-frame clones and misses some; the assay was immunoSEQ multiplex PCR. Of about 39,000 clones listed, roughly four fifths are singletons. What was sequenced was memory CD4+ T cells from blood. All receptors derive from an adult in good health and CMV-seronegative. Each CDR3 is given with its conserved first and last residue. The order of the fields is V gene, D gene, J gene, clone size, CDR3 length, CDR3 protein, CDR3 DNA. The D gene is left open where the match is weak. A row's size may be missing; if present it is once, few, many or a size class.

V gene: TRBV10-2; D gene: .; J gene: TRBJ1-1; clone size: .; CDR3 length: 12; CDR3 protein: CASSDWNTEAFF; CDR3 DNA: TGCGCCAGCAGTGACTGGAACACTGAAGCTTTCTTT
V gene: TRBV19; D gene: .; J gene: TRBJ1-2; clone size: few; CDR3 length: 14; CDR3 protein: CASTAGTRRDGYTF; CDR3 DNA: TGTGCCAGTACCGCCGGGACCAGGAGGGATGGCTACACCTTC
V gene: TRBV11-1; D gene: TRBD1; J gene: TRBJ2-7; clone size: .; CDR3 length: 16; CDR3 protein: CASSLGLGQGASEQYF; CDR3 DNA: TGTGCCAGCAGCTTAGGATTGGGACAGGGGGCGTCCGAGCAGTACTTC
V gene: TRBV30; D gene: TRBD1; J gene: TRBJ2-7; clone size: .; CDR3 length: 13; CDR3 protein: CAWFRDRPYEQYF; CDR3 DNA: TGTGCCTGGTTCCGGGACAGACCCTACGAGCAGTACTTC
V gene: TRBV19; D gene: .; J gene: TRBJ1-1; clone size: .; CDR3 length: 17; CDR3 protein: CASSLPLGSRAGLEAFF; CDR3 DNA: TGTGCCAGTAGTTTACCCCTCGGGAGTCGGGCAGGGTTGGAAGCTTTCTTT
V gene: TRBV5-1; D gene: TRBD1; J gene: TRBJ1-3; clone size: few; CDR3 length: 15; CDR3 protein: CASSSGQGTGNTIYF; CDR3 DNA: TGCGCCAGCAGCTCAGGACAGGGGACTGGAAACACCATATATTTT
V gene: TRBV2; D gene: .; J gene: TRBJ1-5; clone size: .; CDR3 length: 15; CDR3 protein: CASSSGGLNNQPQHF; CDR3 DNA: TGTGCCAGCAGTTCTGGGGGGCTGAACAATCAGCCCCAGCATTTT
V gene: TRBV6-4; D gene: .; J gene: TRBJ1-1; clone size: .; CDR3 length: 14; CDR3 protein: CASSDSNRNTEAFF; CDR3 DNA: TGTGCCAGCAGTGACTCGAACAGGAACACTGAAGCTTTCTTT
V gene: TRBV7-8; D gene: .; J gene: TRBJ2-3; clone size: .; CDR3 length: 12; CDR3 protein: CASSLVGDTQYF; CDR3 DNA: TGTGCCAGCAGCTTAGTGGGGGATACGCAGTATTTT
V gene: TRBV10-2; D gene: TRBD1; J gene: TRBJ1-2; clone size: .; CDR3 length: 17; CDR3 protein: CASSDWDRGRPNYGYTF; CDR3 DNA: TGCGCCAGCAGTGACTGGGACAGGGGGCGCCCCAACTATGGCTACACCTTC
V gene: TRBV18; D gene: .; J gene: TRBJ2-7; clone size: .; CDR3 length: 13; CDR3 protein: CASSRGGSYEQYF; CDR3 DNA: TGTGCCAGCTCGCGAGGGGGCTCCTACGAGCAGTACTTC
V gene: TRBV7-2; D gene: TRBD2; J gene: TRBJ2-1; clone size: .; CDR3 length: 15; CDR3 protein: CASSRASGGYNEQFF; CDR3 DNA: TGTGCCAGCAGCCGAGCTAGCGGGGGCTACAATGAGCAGTTCTTC
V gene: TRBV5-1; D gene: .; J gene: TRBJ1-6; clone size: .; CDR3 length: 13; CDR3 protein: CASSGEGYSALHF; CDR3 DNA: TGCGCCAGCAGTGGAGAGGGCTATTCGGCCCTCCACTTT
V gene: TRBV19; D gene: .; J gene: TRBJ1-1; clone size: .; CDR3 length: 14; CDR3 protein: CASSTPGMNTEAFF; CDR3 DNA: TGTGCCAGTAGTACACCAGGAATGAACACTGAAGCTTTCTTT
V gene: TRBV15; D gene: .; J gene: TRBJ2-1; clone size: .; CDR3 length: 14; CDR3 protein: CATSRDHPGNEQFF; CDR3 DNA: TGTGCCACCAGCAGAGATCACCCCGGTAATGAGCAGTTCTTC
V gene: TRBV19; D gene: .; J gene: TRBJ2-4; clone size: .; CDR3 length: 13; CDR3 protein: CASSQTGGNIQYF; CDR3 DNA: TGTGCCAGTAGTCAGACTGGGGGGAACATTCAGTACTTC
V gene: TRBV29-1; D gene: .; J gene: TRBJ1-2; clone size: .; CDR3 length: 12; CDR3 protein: CSVASLRDGYTF; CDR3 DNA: TGCAGCGTTGCATCCTTGAGGGATGGCTACACCTTC
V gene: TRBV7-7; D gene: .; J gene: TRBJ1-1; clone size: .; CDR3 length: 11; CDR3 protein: CAIGGDTEAFF; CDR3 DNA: TGTGCTATCGGGGGCGACACTGAAGCTTTCTTT
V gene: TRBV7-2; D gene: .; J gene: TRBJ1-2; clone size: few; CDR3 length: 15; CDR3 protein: CASSLASRSNYGYTF; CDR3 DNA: TGTGCCAGCAGCTTAGCCAGCAGATCTAACTATGGCTACACCTTC
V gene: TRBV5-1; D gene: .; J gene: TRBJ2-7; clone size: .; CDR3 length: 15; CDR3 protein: CASSLDRVWINEQYF; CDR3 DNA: TGCGCCAGCAGCTTGGACAGGGTATGGATCAACGAGCAGTACTTC
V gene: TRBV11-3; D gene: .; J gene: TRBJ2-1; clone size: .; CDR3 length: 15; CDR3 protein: CASSLVSGTDNEQFF; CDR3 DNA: TGTGCCAGCAGCTTAGTTAGTGGGACCGACAATGAGCAGTTCTTC
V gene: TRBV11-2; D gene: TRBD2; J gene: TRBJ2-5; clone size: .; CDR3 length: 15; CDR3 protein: CASSFSGGPQETQYF; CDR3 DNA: TGTGCCAGCAGCTTCAGCGGGGGGCCCCAAGAGACCCAGTACTTC
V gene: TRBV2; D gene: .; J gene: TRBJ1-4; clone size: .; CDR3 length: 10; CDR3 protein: CASKTEKLFF; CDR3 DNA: TGTGCCAGCAAAACTGAAAAACTGTTTTTT
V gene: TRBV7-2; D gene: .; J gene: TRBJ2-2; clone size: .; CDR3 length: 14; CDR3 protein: CASSLSLYTGELFF; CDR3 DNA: TGTGCCAGCAGCTTATCACTCTACACCGGGGAGCTGTTTTTT
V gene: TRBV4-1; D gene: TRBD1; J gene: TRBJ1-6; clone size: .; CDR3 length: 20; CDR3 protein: CASSLQRGQGASTYNSPLHF; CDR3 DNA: TGCGCCAGCAGCCTCCAAAGGGGACAGGGGGCCTCTACCTATAATTCACCCCTCCACTTT
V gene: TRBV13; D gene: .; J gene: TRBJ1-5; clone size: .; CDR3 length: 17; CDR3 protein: CASSLGSQGYSNQPQHF; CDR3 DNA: TGTGCCAGCAGCTTAGGGTCGCAGGGCTATAGCAATCAGCCCCAGCATTTT
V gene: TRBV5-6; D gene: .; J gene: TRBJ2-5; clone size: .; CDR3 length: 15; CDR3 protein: CASSLVSRETETQYF; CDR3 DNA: TGTGCCAGCAGCTTGGTGTCCAGGGAAACGGAGACCCAGTACTTC
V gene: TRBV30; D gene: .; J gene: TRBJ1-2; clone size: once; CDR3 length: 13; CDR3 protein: CAWIGYTDYGYTF; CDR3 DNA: TGTGCCTGGATCGGTTATACGGACTATGGCTACACCTTC
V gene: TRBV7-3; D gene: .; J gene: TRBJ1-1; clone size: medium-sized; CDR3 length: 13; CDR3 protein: CASSPHGNTEAFF; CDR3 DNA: TGTGCCAGCAGTCCCCACGGGAACACTGAAGCTTTCTTT
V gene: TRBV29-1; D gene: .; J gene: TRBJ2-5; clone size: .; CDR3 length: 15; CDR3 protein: CSVDFVGQPGETQYF; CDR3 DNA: TGCAGCGTTGACTTCGTGGGGCAGCCGGGGGAGACCCAGTACTTC
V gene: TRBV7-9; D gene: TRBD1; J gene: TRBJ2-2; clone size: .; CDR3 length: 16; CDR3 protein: CASSVRQGANTGELFF; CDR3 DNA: TGTGCCAGCAGCGTGCGACAGGGTGCGAACACCGGGGAGCTGTTTTTT
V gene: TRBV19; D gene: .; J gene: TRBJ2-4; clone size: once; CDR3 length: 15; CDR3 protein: CASSIGKGRGNIQYF; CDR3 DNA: TGTGCCAGTAGTATAGGGAAGGGTCGTGGAAACATTCAGTACTTC
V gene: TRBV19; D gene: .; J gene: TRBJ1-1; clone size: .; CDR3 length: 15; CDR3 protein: CASSSFWRGSTEAFF; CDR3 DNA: TGTGCCAGTAGTTCTTTTTGGCGTGGCTCCACTGAAGCTTTCTTT
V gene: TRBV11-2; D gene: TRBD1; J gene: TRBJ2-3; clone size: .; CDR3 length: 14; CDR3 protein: CASSLDRGLDTQYF; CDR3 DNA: TGTGCCAGCAGCTTAGACAGGGGGCTAGATACGCAGTATTTT
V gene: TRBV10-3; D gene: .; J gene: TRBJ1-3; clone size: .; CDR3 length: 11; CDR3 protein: CAISSGNTIYF; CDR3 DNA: TGTGCCATCAGCTCTGGAAACACCATATATTTT
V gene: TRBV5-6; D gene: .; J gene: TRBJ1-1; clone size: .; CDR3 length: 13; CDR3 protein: CASSLGFGLGAFF; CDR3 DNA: TGTGCCAGCAGCTTGGGGTTTGGGCTTGGTGCTTTCTTT
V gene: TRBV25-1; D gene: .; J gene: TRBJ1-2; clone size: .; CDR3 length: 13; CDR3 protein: CASSERRGYGYTF; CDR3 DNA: TGTGCCAGCAGTGAACGTCGGGGCTATGGCTACACCTTC
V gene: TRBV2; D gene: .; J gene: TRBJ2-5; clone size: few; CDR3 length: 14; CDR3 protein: CASSSDRGVGTQYF; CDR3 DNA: TGTGCCAGCAGTAGCGATCGGGGAGTGGGGACCCAGTACTTC
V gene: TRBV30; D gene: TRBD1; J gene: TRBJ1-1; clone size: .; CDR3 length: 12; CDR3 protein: CAWTAGQGKAFF; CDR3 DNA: TGTGCCTGGACCGCGGGACAGGGAAAAGCTTTCTTT
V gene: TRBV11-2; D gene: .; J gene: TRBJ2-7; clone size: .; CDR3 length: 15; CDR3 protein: CASSLGPGPLYEQYF; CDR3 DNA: TGTGCCAGCAGCTTAGGCCCAGGGCCTCTCTACGAGCAGTACTTC
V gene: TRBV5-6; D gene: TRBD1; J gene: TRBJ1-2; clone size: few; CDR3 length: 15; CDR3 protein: CASREPGQAGYGYTF; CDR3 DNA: TGTGCCAGCAGAGAACCCGGACAGGCAGGCTATGGCTACACCTTC
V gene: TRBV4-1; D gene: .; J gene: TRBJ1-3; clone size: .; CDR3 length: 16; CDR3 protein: CASSQDLQGKGNTIYF; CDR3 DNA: TGCGCCAGCAGCCAAGATCTCCAGGGTAAAGGGAACACCATATATTTT
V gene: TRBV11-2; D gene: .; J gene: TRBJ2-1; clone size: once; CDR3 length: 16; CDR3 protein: CASSFRGDHSYNEQFF; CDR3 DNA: TGTGCCAGCAGCTTTCGAGGGGACCACTCCTACAATGAGCAGTTCTTC
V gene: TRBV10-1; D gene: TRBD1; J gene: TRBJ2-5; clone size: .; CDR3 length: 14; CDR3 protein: CASSRDRGRETQYF; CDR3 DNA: TGCGCCAGCAGTCGGGACAGGGGGAGAGAGACCCAGTACTTC